The 23 T cell receptor beta chains in this list originate from one sample, sequenced in a study of radiotherapy plus CTLA-4 blockade in lung cancer. TCRdb's copy holds only in-frame clones and misses some; the assay was immunoSEQ multiplex PCR. The sample includes some 49,000 clones, roughly 85% of them seen just once. The specimen comprised peripheral blood, sampled from a patient treated with radiotherapy plus ipilimumab. These receptors originate from a human donor with non-small cell lung cancer whose response to radiotherapy plus ipilimumab could not be evaluated.

This chain joins TRBV7-9 and TRBJ2-3; TRBD1 agrees at 8 bases. V was pared by 5 bases and J by 2 bases, with 9 bases of the junction left unmatched. The CDR3 sequence is 16 residues long. Germline CDR1 SEHNR, CDR2 FQNEAQ (reference sequence). Here the CDR3 DNA reads TGTGCCAGCAGCACTACCGGGACAGGCTACACAGATACGCAGTATTTT. It codes for CASSTTGTGYTDTQYF. Combining the CDR3 with reference TRBV7-9 and TRBJ2-3 gives the whole variable domain DTGVSQNPRHKITKRGQNVTFRCDPISEHNRLYWYRQTLGQGPEFLTYFQNEAQLEKSRLLSDRFSAERPKGSFSTLEIQRTEQGDSAMYLCASSTTGTGYTDTQYFGPGTRLTVL.

This clone was observed at least ten times. The chain is built from TRBV2 and TRBJ2-3; a weak D match, TRBD1 (6 bases). The germline V gene has CDR1 SNHLY and CDR2 FYNNEI. Trimming removed 2 bases from V and 2 bases from J, with 14 bases in between. The CDR3 runs to 16 residues. Here the CDR3 DNA reads TGTGCCAGCAGTGAACCGACAGGTGCATTCACAGATACGCAGTATTTT. It specifies CASSEPTGAFTDTQYF. Complete variable domain (other parts from reference TRBV2 and TRBJ2-3): EPEVTQTPSHQVTQMGQEVILRCVPISNHLYFYWYRQILGQKVEFLVSFYNNEISEKSEIFDDQFSVERPDGSNFTLKIRSTKLEDSAMYFCASSEPTGAFTDTQYFGPGTRLTVL.

Only one count was recorded for this clone. The chain joins TRBV15 to TRBJ2-1, with TRBD1 identical over 7 bases. Germline values: CDR1 LNHNV, CDR2 YYDKDF (reference sequence). Trimming removed 0 bases from V and 10 bases from J; junction bases left unmatched: 3. The CDR3 covers 13 residues. The CDR3 region has the DNA TGTGCCACCAGCAGAGATGACAGGGACGAGCAGTTCTTC. It specifies CATSRDDRDEQFF.

To note about this clone: One end of the junction varies from germline; a read error may be responsible. The chain couples TRBV7-7 to TRBJ2-5; 8 bases are a match to TRBD1. The CDR3 runs to 13 residues. CDR1 SSHAT and CDR2 FNYEAQ come from the germline V gene (reference sequence). The CDR3 nucleotides are TGTGCTAGCAGCTTCGGACAGGGAGAGACCCAGTACTTC. Protein sequence: CASSFGQGETQYF.

The V call is TRBV7-9, the J call TRBJ2-7; unclear D gene. The CDR3 covers 13 residues. Trimming cost V 7 bases and J 6 bases, with 16 bases left between them. Germline values: CDR1 SEHNR, CDR2 FQNEAQ (reference sequence). The CDR3 here is CASKRRGTVEQYF. The CDR3 DNA reads TGTGCCAGCAAAAGACGAGGTACTGTCGAGCAGTACTTC.

Only one count was recorded for this clone. The chain employs TRBV28 and TRBJ2-7; 9 nucleotides line up with TRBD2. V was pared by 5 bases and J by 5 bases, with 10 bases of the junction left unmatched. CDR3 size: 15 residues. CDR1 and CDR2 (germline): MDHEN, SYDVKM. In nucleotides, the CDR3 is TGTGCCAGCAGTCACGACGGAGCGGGAGGCCACGAGCAGTACTTC. It encodes CASSHDGAGGHEQYF.

The rearrangement uses TRBV1 and TRBJ1-5. TRBV1 is shown as a pseudogene. The CDR3 totals 14 residues. In nucleotides, the CDR3 is TGCACCAGCAGCCCACTAGACGGTGATCAGCCCCAGCATTTT. Its translation: CTSSPLDGDQPQHF.

The genes are TRBV19 and TRBJ1-1; D is possibly TRBD1 (6 bases). V was shortened by 5 bases and J by 1 base, with 11 bases between the two germline ends. Germline-derived CDR1 and CDR2 are LNHDA and SQIVND (reference sequence). The CDR3 consists of 14 residues. In nucleotides, the CDR3 is TGTGCCAGTAGTGAGACAGGCCGGAACACTGAAGCTTTCTTT. It translates to CASSETGRNTEAFF.

The rearrangement links TRBV4-3 to TRBJ2-7; TRBD1 agrees at 9 bases. The length of the CDR3 is 16 residues. V gave up 4 bases and J gave up 6 bases; unmatched junction bases: 13. CDR1 LGHNA and CDR2 YSLEER come from the germline V gene. The CDR3 loop reads CASSPMPEGQGGEQYF. DNA for the CDR3: TGCGCCAGCAGCCCAATGCCCGAGGGACAGGGCGGCGAGCAGTACTTC.

The gene calls are TRBV7-2 and TRBJ2-1; TRBD2 aligns across 10 bases. The ends lost 6 bases at V and 10 bases at J; junction bases unmatched: 6. CDR1 is SGHTA and CDR2 is FQGNSA in the germline V gene. The length of the CDR3 is 13 residues. The CDR3 region has the DNA TGTGCCAGCAGAACTAGCGGGGTTCAGGAGCAGTTCTTC. It specifies CASRTSGVQEQFF.

This clone was counted once. The chain uses TRBV28 and TRBJ2-2; weak D call: TRBD1 (6 bases). CDR1 and CDR2 from the germline V gene are MDHEN and SYDVKM. The CDR3 contains 14 residues. Between the trimmed V and J ends, which lost 3 bases and 7 bases, there was a span of 12 bases. This CDR3 reads CASSFYRAGGELFF. The DNA for the CDR3 is TGTGCCAGCAGTTTTTACAGGGCCGGCGGGGAGCTGTTTTTT. Supplemented by reference TRBV28 and TRBJ2-2, the full variable domain reads DVKVTQSSRYLVKRTGEKVFLECVQDMDHENMFWYRQDPGLGLRLIYFSYDVKMKEKGDIPEGYSVSREKKERFSLILESASTNQTSMYLCASSFYRAGGELFFGEGSRLTVL.

The CDR3 protein is CASSIRLAGSPNEQFF. The CDR3 bases are TGCGCCAGCAGCATACGACTAGCGGGTTCCCCCAATGAGCAGTTCTTC. The chain joins TRBV4-3 to TRBJ2-1; 10 bases fit TRBD2. The CDR3 loop spans 16 amino acids. Germline lookup yields CDR1 LGHNA and CDR2 YSLEER. Trimming took 5 bases from V and 6 from J; bases not matched to a gene: 10.

This chain connects TRBV28 to TRBJ1-3; the match to TRBD1 covers 10 bases. The germline V gene has CDR1 MDHEN and CDR2 SYDVKM. The CDR3 extends over 15 amino acids. Germline trimming cut 5 bases from V and 8 bases from J; bases unmatched to any gene: 9. The CDR3 DNA follows: TGTGCCAGCAGTCCCGGGACAGGGGCAATGGACACCATATATTTT. It yields the protein CASSPGTGAMDTIYF.

V and J are TRBV25-1 and TRBJ2-1; 8 bases align to TRBD1. Trimming removed 4 bases from V and 4 bases from J; junction bases left unmatched: 6. Germline CDR1 MGHDK, CDR2 SYGVNS. The CDR3 totals 15 residues. CDR3 amino acids: CASSGTGGPYNEQFF. CDR3 nucleotide sequence: TGTGCCAGCAGTGGTACAGGGGGACCATACAATGAGCAGTTCTTC.

This sequence joins TRBV28 and TRBJ2-1, with 8 positions matching TRBD2. Unmatched junction bases numbered 3, after V lost 8 bases and J lost 0 bases. Germline loops: CDR1 MDHEN, CDR2 SYDVKM. The CDR3 runs to 14 residues. As DNA, the CDR3 is TGTGCCAGCTCAACTAGCGGCTCCTACAATGAGCAGTTCTTC. Translating gives CASSTSGSYNEQFF.

V is TRBV5-1 and J is TRBJ2-4, with TRBD2 as a possible D gene (6 bases). The V end lost 1 base, the J end lost 5 bases, and 22 bases lay between the germline ends. The germline CDR1 and CDR2 sequences are SGHRS and YFSETQ. The CDR3 contains 18 residues. The CDR3 reads CASSLFRTQAGIQNIQYF. The CDR3 DNA sequence: TGCGCCAGCAGCTTGTTTCGGACACAGGCGGGGATTCAAAACATTCAGTACTTC.

The genes are TRBV5-1 and TRBJ2-1, with 7 nucleotides matching TRBD2. CDR1 and CDR2 (germline): SGHRS, YFSETQ. Trimming took 4 bases from V and 0 from J; bases not matched to a gene: 7. The CDR3 is 16 amino acids. In DNA form, the CDR3 reads TGCGCCAGCAGCCCTCTCGGGGGGACCTCCTACAATGAGCAGTTCTTC. It yields the protein CASSPLGGTSYNEQFF.

This sequence joins TRBV11-3 and TRBJ2-2; the D gene is possibly TRBD1 (6 bases). Trimming pared 2 bases from V and 6 bases from J, leaving 7 bases between. The CDR3 runs 13 residues. Germline CDR1 and CDR2: SGHNT and YENEEA. CDR3 DNA sequence: TGTGCCAGCAGCTTAAACAGGGCCGGGGAGCTGTTTTTT. This gives the protein CASSLNRAGELFF.

The rearrangement links TRBV28 to TRBJ2-1, with D possibly matching TRBD1 (8 bases). V shed 9 bases and J shed 12 bases, with 27 bases lying between them. Germline lookup yields CDR1 MDHEN and CDR2 SYDVKM. CDR3 length: 15 amino acids. CDR3 sequence (DNA): TGTGCCAGTGGAGCATGGCGGGAGACCGGACAGGGGCAGTTCTTC. Protein sequence: CASGAWRETGQGQFF. The full variable domain, with the rest looked up from reference TRBV28 and TRBJ2-1, is DVKVTQSSRYLVKRTGEKVFLECVQDMDHENMFWYRQDPGLGLRLIYFSYDVKMKEKGDIPEGYSVSREKKERFSLILESASTNQTSMYLCASGAWRETGQGQFFGPGTRLTVL.

The chain has TRBV18 and TRBJ2-7, with D possibly being TRBD2 (6 bases). CDR1 KGHSH and CDR2 LQKENI come from the germline V gene. This CDR3 is built from 12 residues. V lost 5 bases and J lost 2, with 7 bases in between. In DNA, the CDR3 is TGTGCCAGCTCAGGCGGGACCTACGAGCAGTACTTC. It specifies CASSGGTYEQYF.

This rearrangement joins TRBV28 to TRBJ2-5, with D maybe TRBD2 (5 bases). The last part of the DNA fits TRBJ2-7 better; the J call may be wrong. The CDR3 is 13 amino acids. Germline loops: CDR1 MDHEN, CDR2 SYDVKM. The CDR3 DNA sequence: TGTGCCAGCAGTTCAGGACTCACGGACGAGCAGTACTTC. Its protein is CASSSGLTDEQYF.

This chain joins TRBV7-2 and TRBJ1-4, with unresolved D. Germline CDR1 SGHTA, CDR2 FQGNSA. V gave up 4 bases and J gave up 8 bases, with 17 bases separating them. The CDR3 runs to 15 residues. CDR3 amino acids: CASSSSVAEREKLFF. CDR3 in DNA: TGTGCCAGCAGCTCTTCGGTCGCCGAGAGGGAAAAACTGTTTTTT.

The chain combines TRBV25-1 with TRBJ2-1, with 9 nucleotides matching TRBD1. The CDR3 has 16 residues. Looked up from germline, CDR1 is MGHDK and CDR2 is SYGVNS. V dropped 4 bases and J dropped 4; count of bases not matched to a gene: 8. The CDR3 DNA sequence: TGTGCCAGCAGTGGCCGGACAGGGGACTGGTACAATGAGCAGTTCTTC. Amino acid sequence: CASSGRTGDWYNEQFF. Combining the CDR3 with reference TRBV25-1 and TRBJ2-1 gives the whole variable domain EADIYQTPRYLVIGTGKKITLECSQTMGHDKMYWYQQDPGMELHLIHYSYGVNSTEKGDLSSESTVSRIRTEHFPLTLESARPSHTSQYLCASSGRTGDWYNEQFFGPGTRLTVL.